This T cell receptor (beta chain) was sequenced for a study of memory CD4+ T cells and cytomegalovirus serostatus. The CDR3 runs to 13 residues. Germline CDR1 and CDR2: SEHNR and FQNEAQ (reference sequence). Trimming shortened V by 1 base and J by 5 bases, and 8 bases separated the two germline ends. The data were produced by immunoSEQ multiplex PCR, yet TCRdb's version contains in-frame clones alone and is incomplete. The data contain fewer than 90,000 clones, 75% to 85% of them singletons. The sort gate was single viable CD3+CD4+CD8-CD45RO+ cells for memory CD4+ T cells. The origin of this receptor is an adult in good health and CMV-seropositive. The V call is TRBV7-9, the J call TRBJ1-1, with D unresolved. The sequencing input was memory CD4+ T cells from blood. CDR3: CASSLGRETEAFF. The CDR3 bases are TGTGCCAGCAGCTTAGGCAGAGAGACTGAAGCTTTCTTT.